This T cell receptor beta chain originates from a study of blood T cell repertoires in COVID-19. Study-level background: Sites in the United States, Italy and Spain provided acute and convalescent COVID-19 samples. The cDNA or gDNA used as material had been derived from T cells, B-cell-depleted T cells, or PBMCs.

In the original workflow: Reference gene primer amplification gave estimated nucleated cell counts. Clones were sequenced by immunoSEQ multiplex PCR, and TCRdb holds only the in-frame ones, with some missing. D and trimming were read from the DNA, whereas the V and J calls and clone size are those reported in that table. The sample includes about 220,000 clones, around 85% of them seen just once. This clone was counted between two and nine times. Germline-derived CDR1 and CDR2 are KGHSH and LQKENI. Between the trimmed V and J ends, which lost 3 bases and 10 bases, there was a span of 11 bases. The CDR3 spans 12 residues.

V usage is TRBV18 and J usage is TRBJ2-3; a weak D match, TRBD2 (5 bases). The source material was peripheral blood. This clonotype was obtained from a human donor in a cohort sampled during active COVID-19. The CDR3 coding sequence is TGTGCCAGCTCACCGGGCATGGACTCGCAGTATTTT. Translating gives CASSPGMDSQYF.